The clone carrying this T cell receptor (beta chain) showed up just a few times. The data are from a study of blood T cell repertoires in COVID-19. For the study at large: Whether acute or convalescent, the COVID-19 samples came from the United States, Italy and Spain. In each case, the material was cDNA or gDNA derived from T cells, B-cell-depleted T cells, or PBMCs.

Clones were read by immunoSEQ multiplex PCR, and TCRdb kept only the in-frame ones, dropping some. The profile shows around 130,000 clones, about 88% of them singletons. Per the germline V gene, CDR1 is KGHSH and CDR2 is LQKENI. The CDR3 loop spans 14 amino acids. Germline trimming cut 4 bases from V and 5 bases from J; bases unmatched to any gene: 3. Clinical history reported by participants formed the basis on which cohorts were assigned. Material for sequencing was PBMCs or T cells enriched from blood (not recorded which). The chain couples TRBV18 to TRBJ2-7, with 12 positions matching TRBD1. The receptor's source is a man aged 35 to 55 with acute COVID-19. The CDR3 DNA follows: TGTGCCAGCTCACAAGGGACAGGGGGCCACGAGCAGTACTTC. The encoded protein is CASSQGTGGHEQYF.